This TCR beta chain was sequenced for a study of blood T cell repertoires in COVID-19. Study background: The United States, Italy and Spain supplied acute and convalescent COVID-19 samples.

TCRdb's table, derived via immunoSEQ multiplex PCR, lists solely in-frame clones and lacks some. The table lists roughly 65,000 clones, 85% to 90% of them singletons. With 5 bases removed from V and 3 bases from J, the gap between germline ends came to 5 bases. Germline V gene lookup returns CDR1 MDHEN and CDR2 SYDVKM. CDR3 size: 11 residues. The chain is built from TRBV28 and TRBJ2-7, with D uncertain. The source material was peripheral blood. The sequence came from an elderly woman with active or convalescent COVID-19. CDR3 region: CASSRDYEQYF. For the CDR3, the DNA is TGTGCCAGCAGTCGCGACTACGAGCAGTACTTC.